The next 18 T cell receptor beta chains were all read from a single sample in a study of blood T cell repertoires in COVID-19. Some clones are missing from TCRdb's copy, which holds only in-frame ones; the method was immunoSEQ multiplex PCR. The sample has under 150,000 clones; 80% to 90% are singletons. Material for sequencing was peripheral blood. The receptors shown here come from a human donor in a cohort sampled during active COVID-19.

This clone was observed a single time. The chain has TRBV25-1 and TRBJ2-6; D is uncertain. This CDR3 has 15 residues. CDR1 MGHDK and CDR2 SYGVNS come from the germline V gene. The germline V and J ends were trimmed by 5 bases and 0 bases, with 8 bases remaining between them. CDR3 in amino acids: CASSNDNSGANVLTF. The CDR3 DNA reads TGTGCCAGCAGTAACGACAACTCTGGGGCCAACGTCCTGACTTTC.

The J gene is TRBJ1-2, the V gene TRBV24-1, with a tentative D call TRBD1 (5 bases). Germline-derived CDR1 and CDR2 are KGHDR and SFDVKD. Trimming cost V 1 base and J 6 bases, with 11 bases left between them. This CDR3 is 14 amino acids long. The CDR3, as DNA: TGTGCCACCAGTGATTTCCCACAGGCCGATGGCTACACCTTC. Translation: CATSDFPQADGYTF.

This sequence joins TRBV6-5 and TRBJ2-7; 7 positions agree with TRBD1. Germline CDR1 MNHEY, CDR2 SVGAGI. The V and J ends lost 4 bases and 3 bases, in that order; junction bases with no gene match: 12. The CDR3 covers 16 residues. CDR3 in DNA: TGTGCCAGCAGTTCTGCGAGACAGGGCCGGGGCTACGAGCAGTACTTC. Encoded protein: CASSSARQGRGYEQYF.

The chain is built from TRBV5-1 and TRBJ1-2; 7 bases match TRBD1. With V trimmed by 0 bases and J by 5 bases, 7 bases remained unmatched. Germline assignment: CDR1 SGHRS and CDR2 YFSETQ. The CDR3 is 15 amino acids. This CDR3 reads CASSLDTGVGYGYTF. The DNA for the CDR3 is TGCGCCAGCAGCTTGGACACAGGGGTCGGGTATGGCTACACCTTC.

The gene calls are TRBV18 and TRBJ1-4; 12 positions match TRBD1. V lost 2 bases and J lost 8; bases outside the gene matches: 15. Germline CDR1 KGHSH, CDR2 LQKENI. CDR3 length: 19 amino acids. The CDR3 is CASSPNRDRGLRADEKLFF. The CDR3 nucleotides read TGTGCCAGCTCACCAAACCGGGACAGGGGGCTTCGGGCGGACGAAAAACTGTTTTTT.

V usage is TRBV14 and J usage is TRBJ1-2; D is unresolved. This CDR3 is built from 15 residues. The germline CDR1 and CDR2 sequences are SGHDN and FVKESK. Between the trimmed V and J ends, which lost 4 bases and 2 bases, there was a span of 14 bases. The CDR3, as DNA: TGTGCCAGCAGCCGTTTCCCGGGGTGGAACTATGGCTACACCTTC. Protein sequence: CASSRFPGWNYGYTF. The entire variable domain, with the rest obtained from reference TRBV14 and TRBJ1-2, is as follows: EAGVTQFPSHSVIEKGQTVTLRCDPISGHDNLYWYRRVMGKEIKFLLHFVKESKQDESGMPNNRFLAERTGGTYSTLKVQPAELEDSGVYFCASSRFPGWNYGYTFGSGTRLTVV.

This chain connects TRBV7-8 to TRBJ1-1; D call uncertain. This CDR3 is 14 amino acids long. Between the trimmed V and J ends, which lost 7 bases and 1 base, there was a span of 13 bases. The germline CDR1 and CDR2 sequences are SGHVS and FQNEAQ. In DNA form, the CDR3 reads TGTGCCAGCATCGAAAGGCGGGGGAACACTGAAGCTTTCTTT. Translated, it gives CASIERRGNTEAFF.

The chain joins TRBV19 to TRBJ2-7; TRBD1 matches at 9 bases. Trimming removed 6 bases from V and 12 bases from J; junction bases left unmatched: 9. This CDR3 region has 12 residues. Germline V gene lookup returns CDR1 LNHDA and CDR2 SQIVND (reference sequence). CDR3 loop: CASSSPGQGTYF. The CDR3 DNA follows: TGTGCCAGTAGCTCTCCGGGACAGGGAACGTACTTC.

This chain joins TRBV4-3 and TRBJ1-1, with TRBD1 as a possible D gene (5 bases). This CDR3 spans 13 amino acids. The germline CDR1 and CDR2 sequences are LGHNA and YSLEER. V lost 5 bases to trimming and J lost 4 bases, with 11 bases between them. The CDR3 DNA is TGCGCCAGCAGCATCAGTAGGGGCACTGAAGCTTTCTTT. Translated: CASSISRGTEAFF.

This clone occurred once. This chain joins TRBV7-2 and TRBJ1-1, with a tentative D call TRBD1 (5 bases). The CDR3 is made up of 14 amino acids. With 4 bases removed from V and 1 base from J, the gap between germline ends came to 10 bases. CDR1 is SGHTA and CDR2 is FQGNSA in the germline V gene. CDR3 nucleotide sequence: TGTGCCAGCAGCTCCAGGGTCTGGAACACTGAAGCTTTCTTT. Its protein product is CASSSRVWNTEAFF.

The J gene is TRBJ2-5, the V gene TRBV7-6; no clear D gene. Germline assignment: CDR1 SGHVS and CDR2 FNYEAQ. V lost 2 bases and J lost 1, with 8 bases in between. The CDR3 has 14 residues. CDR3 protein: CASSLTGFQETQYF. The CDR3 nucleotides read TGTGCCAGCAGCTTAACCGGGTTCCAAGAGACCCAGTACTTC.

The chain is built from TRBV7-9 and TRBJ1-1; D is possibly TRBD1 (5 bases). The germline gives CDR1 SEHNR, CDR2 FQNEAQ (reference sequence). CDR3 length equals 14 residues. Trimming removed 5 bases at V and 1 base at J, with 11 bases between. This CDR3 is CASSGTLRNTEAFF. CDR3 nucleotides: TGTGCCAGCAGCGGGACTCTGAGGAACACTGAAGCTTTCTTT.

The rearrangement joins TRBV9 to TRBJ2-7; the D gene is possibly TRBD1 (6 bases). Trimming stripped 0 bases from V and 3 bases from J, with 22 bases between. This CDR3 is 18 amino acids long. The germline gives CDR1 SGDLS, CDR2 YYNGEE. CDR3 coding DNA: TGTGCCAGCAGCGTAGGTGTGGGTCACAGGGCCAAGGACTACGAGCAGTACTTC. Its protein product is CASSVGVGHRAKDYEQYF.

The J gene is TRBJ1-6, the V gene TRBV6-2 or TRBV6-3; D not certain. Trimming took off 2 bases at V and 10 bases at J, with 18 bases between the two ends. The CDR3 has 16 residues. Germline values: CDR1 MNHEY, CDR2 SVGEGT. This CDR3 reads CASSYRGVRRGSPLHF. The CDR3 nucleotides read TGTGCCAGCAGTTACCGAGGAGTCAGGAGAGGGTCACCCCTCCACTTT.

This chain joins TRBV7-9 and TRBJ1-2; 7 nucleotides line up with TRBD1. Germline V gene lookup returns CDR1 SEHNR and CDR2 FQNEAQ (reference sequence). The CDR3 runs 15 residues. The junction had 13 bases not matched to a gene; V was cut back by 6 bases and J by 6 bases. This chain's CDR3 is CASRRTRDSWDGYTF. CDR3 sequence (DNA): TGTGCCAGCAGACGTACAAGGGACAGCTGGGATGGCTACACCTTC.

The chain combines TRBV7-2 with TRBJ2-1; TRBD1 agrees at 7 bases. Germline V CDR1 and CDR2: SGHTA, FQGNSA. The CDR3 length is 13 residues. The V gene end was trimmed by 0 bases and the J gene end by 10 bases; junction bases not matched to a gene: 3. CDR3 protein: CASSLAGDSEQFF. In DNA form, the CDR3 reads TGTGCCAGCAGCTTAGCCGGGGACAGCGAGCAGTTCTTC.

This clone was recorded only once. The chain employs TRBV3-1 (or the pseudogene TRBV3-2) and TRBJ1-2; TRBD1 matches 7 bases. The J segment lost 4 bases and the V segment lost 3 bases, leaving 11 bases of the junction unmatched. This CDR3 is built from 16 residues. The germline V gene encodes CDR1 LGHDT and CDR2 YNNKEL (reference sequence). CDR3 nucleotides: TGTGCCAGCAGCCAGGGGGACAGCGTCCTTCCCTATGGCTACACCTTC. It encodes CASSQGDSVLPYGYTF.

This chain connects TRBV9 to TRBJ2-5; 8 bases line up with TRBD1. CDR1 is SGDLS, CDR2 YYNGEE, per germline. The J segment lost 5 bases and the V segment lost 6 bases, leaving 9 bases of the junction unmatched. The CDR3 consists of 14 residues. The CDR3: CASNLGQGTETQYF. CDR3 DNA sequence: TGTGCCAGCAACCTCGGACAGGGCACCGAGACCCAGTACTTC.